This section outlines one TCR beta chain sequence together with its context. This record belongs to a study of blood T cell repertoires in COVID-19. Background on the study: PBMCs, B-cell-depleted T cells, or T cells were the source of the cDNA or gDNA that made up the material.

In the original processing: The authors estimated nucleated cell counts from reference gene primer amplification. Repertoires were generated with immunoSEQ multiplex PCR, while TCRdb's copy carries only in-frame clones and drops some. V and J calls and clone size are those listed in that table; D and trimming were worked out from the DNA. The data contain some 150,000 clones, around 82% of them singletons. Study members were between about 18 and 95 years old and lived in 20 to 25 US regions. The study assigned cohorts using participant-reported clinical history. The TCR sequence derives from a woman aged 45 to 65 in a cohort exposed to, infected with or recovered from COVID-19 (not recorded which). The sequencing input was PBMCs or T cells enriched from blood (not recorded which).

CDR3 sequence reads: CASSDPGQRSFRSYEQYF. The CDR3 DNA is TGTGCCAGCAGTGACCCGGGACAGAGAAGTTTCAGATCCTACGAGCAGTACTTC. This sequence joins TRBV6-1 and TRBJ2-7, with 7 positions matching TRBD1. The trim removed 3 bases at V and 1 base at J, leaving 15 bases unmatched. There are 18 residues in the CDR3. CDR1 MNHNS and CDR2 SASEGT come from the germline V gene.